This is a list of T cell receptor beta chains from one sample in a study of vaccination and CD4 T cells after COVID-19. TCRdb reprocessed the PCR reads via MiXCR and lists one record per CDR3 protein. In the table there are about 4,900 distinct CDR3 sequences, 25% to 30% of which are singletons. Their antigens remain unidentified. The sample comprised CD4+ T cells from blood, cultured in vitro. These receptor sequences come from a human donor in good health. Both conserved end residues are part of each CDR3. Clone size is given for some rows only: seen once, a few or many times, or a class if the clone is expanded.

>TRBJ2-3|large|TRBV7-9|14
CASSFQRGPDTQYF
>TRBJ1-1|NA|TRBV20-1|15
CSVVRGQGGWTEAFF
>TRBJ2-4|NA|TRBV20-1|14
CSARVALAKNIQYF
>TRBJ1-2|NA|TRBV30|12
CAWSVASWGYTF
>TRBJ2-7|NA|TRBV27|15
CASRLGQGKTNEQYF
>TRBJ2-1|NA|TRBV20-1|14
CSASPGGYYNEQFF
>TRBJ1-1|NA|TRBV18|12
CASRWEYTEAFF
>TRBJ2-7|few|TRBV6-1|15
CASRPGTGGIYEQYF
>TRBJ1-1|few|TRBV14|14
CASSLVGSNTEAFF
>TRBJ1-5|few|TRBV10-3|18
CAIREPGLGENSNQPQHF
>TRBJ2-1|NA|TRBV24-1|13
CATSDGAVPGQFF
>TRBJ2-7|NA|TRBV20-1|14
CSADAGGTTYEQYF
>TRBJ1-1|NA|TRBV5-5|14
CASSIGQPSTEAFF
>TRBJ1-5|medium-sized|TRBV6-1|13
CASSDRGNQPQHF
>TRBJ1-6|NA|TRBV5-5|15
CASSLPGAGNSPLHF
>TRBJ1-1|few|TRBV5-6|13
CASSSIGSWEAFF
>TRBJ1-2|NA|TRBV29-1|12
CSVDFGGHGYTF
>TRBJ1-6|few|TRBV5-4|12
CASSQEDSPLHF
>TRBJ1-6|NA|TRBV6-5|16
CASSLQASSYNSPLHF
>TRBJ1-5|NA|TRBV12-3/TRBV12-4|13
CAAQGSSNQPQHF
>TRBJ1-2|NA|TRBV9|13
CASSDTGGYGYTF
>TRBJ1-2|few|TRBV20-1|12
CSASGQGYGYTF
>TRBJ1-2|NA|TRBV7-9|13
CASSLGTEYGYTF
>TRBJ1-5|NA|TRBV30|12
CAWSPSNQPQHF
>TRBJ2-1|NA|TRBV6-4|16
CASSDSSGGDYNEQFF
>TRBJ1-5|NA|TRBV19|13
CASKPGLYQPQHF
>TRBJ1-3|NA|TRBV19|14
CASRRQTSGNTIYF
>TRBJ2-3|few|TRBV24-1|14
CATSDTGSGDTQYF
>TRBJ2-1|NA|TRBV20-1|12
CSARRNGGGQFF
>TRBJ1-1|NA|TRBV11-2|16
CASSFGVGGVFTEAFF
>TRBJ1-1|NA|TRBV20-1|11
CSARGDTEAFF
>TRBJ2-2|NA|TRBV6-1|16
CAHLNGADVRIGELFF
>TRBJ2-5|NA|TRBV7-3|15
CASSFTGTEQETQYF
>TRBJ1-5|NA|TRBV6-1|15
CASSEYETEGQPQHF
>TRBJ2-3|medium-sized|TRBV20-1|15
CSAPTPGQPTDTQYF
>TRBJ1-6|few|TRBV30|18
CAWRPILLSGQTNSPLHF
>TRBJ1-5|NA|TRBV19|14
CASSSRTVDQPQHF
>TRBJ1-1|once|TRBV5-1|14
CASSPAGGFTEAFF